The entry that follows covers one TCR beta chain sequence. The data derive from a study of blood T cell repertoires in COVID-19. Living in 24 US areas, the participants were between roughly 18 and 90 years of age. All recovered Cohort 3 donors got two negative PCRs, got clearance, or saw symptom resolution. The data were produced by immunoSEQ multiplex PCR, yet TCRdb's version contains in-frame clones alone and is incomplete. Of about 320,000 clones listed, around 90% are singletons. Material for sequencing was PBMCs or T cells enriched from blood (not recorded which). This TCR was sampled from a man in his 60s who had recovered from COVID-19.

The CDR3 DNA sequence: TGTGCCAGCAGTTCCCGACAGCGCAATCAGCCCCAGCATTTT. Translated: CASSSRQRNQPQHF. The chain has TRBV5-8 and TRBJ1-5, with D perhaps matching TRBD1 (5 bases). This CDR3 spans 14 amino acids. Germline values: CDR1 SGHTS, CDR2 YDEGEE. The V end lost 5 bases, the J end lost 2 bases, and 11 bases lay between the germline ends.